This T cell receptor beta chain stems from a study of cytomegalovirus exposure and HLA in healthy donors. General observations from the study: According to a later analysis, donors in an Asian-associated ancestry cluster reportedly had fewer N-insertions than the approximately 720-donor mean.

With respect to this clone: What it recognizes is unknown.

The CDR3 has 13 residues. In germline, CDR1 is SQVTM, CDR2 ANQGSEA. V gave up 3 bases and J gave up 0 bases, with 8 bases separating them. This PCR relied on a set of 60 Vbeta primers and 13 Jbeta primers. Libraries were prepared by immunoSEQ multiplex PCR; TCRdb keeps only in-frame clonotypes and omits some of them. The sample contains about 130,000 clones, roughly 72% of which appear only once. The study sampled nominally healthy donors, though unrecorded immune exposures were likely. The gene calls are TRBV29-1 and TRBJ1-1; D call uncertain. The source material was PBMCs. The source of this sequence is a man aged 40-55 years in good health and CMV-seropositive. The CDR3 sequence is CSVERDLNTEAFF. CDR3 sequence (DNA): TGCAGCGTTGAGAGAGACTTGAACACTGAAGCTTTCTTT.